A single sample gave rise to the 10 T cell receptor beta chains below, sequenced in a study of human T cells and chemical hapten exposure. Time point here: pre-sensitization, week 0. The treatment denotes: therapeutic diphenylcyclopropenone sensitization with weekly scalp DPC. TCRdb reprocessed the RACE reads via MiXCR and lists one record per CDR3 protein. The table includes 250,000 to 300,000 distinct CDR3 sequences, approximately 7.5% detected once. The sample was whole blood, taken in connection with sensitization to the hapten diphenylcyclopropenone (DPC). The source of these receptors is a man aged 18 to 35 with alopecia areata. Some clones in this sample may be carry-over from other donors' samples.

The chain recombines TRBV25-1 with TRBJ1-2; D perhaps matches TRBD1 (5 bases). V lost 3 bases, J lost 4 bases, and 9 bases lay in between. This CDR3 spans 13 amino acids. Germline lookup yields CDR1 MGHDK and CDR2 SYGVNS. CDR3 amino acids: CASSEGTPYGYTF. The DNA for the CDR3 is TGTGCCAGCAGTGAGGGGACCCCCTATGGCTACACCTTC.

The V and J genes are TRBV2 and TRBJ1-2, with 7 bases identical to TRBD1. Germline V gene data show CDR1 as SNHLY and CDR2 as FYNNEI. V lost 6 bases to trimming and J lost 9 bases; unmatched junction nucleotides: 7. The CDR3 spans 12 residues. CDR3 in amino acids: CASRGDSNRYTF. DNA of the CDR3: TGTGCCAGCAGGGGGGACAGTAACCGCTACACCTTC.

This clonotype has just a few counts. The V and J genes are TRBV2 and TRBJ1-1; 10 bases line up with TRBD1. J lost 10 bases, V lost 5 bases, and 4 bases had no gene match. Per germline, CDR1 SNHLY and CDR2 FYNNEI. This CDR3 is built from 12 residues. The CDR3 loop is CASSLGDRGAFF. CDR3 DNA sequence: TGTGCCAGCAGTCTAGGGGACAGGGGAGCTTTCTTT.

This clonotype has ten or more counts. This chain joins TRBV6-5 and TRBJ1-2; D unclear. Germline V lookup: CDR1 MNHEY, CDR2 SVGAGI. The CDR3 has 14 amino acids. The germline V and J ends were trimmed by 0 bases and 3 bases, with 8 bases remaining between them. As DNA, the CDR3 is TGTGCCAGCAGTTACTCGCAAAGGGACTATGGCTACACCTTC. Its protein is CASSYSQRDYGYTF.

This rearrangement joins TRBV7-9 to TRBJ1-1; 11 positions agree with TRBD1. The CDR3 extends over 16 amino acids. J lost 2 bases, V lost 5 bases, and 7 bases had no gene match. Germline assignment: CDR1 SEHNR and CDR2 FQNEAQ (reference sequence). The CDR3 DNA reads as TGTGCCAGCAGCCGGACAGGGGGCGAGGGAAACACTGAAGCTTTCTTT. Residues: CASSRTGGEGNTEAFF.

A few counts support this clonotype. J is TRBJ2-3 and V is TRBV13, with D possibly TRBD2 on 6 matching bases. This CDR3 region has 16 residues. Deletions cut 4 bases from V and 1 base from J, with 15 bases between. Germline assignment: CDR1 PRHDT and CDR2 FYEKMQ (reference sequence). This CDR3 is CASSSLIADRTDTQYF. The CDR3 bases are TGTGCCAGCAGCTCCCTTATAGCGGACCGCACAGATACGCAGTATTTT.

This clonotype was found a few times. This sequence joins TRBV9 and TRBJ1-2, with 7 bases that match TRBD1. The CDR3 totals 14 residues. The V and J ends lost 2 bases and 6 bases, in that order; junction bases with no gene match: 7. CDR1 SGDLS and CDR2 YYNGEE come from the germline V gene. CDR3 loop: CASSVTGPRDGYTF. The CDR3 coding sequence is TGTGCCAGCAGCGTGACAGGGCCTCGCGATGGCTACACCTTC. The complete variable domain, with remaining parts taken from reference TRBV9 and TRBJ1-2, reads DSGVTQTPKHLITATGQRVTLRCSPRSGDLSVYWYQQSLDQGLQFLIQYYNGEERAKGNILERFSAQQFPDLHSELNLSSLELGDSALYFCASSVTGPRDGYTFGSGTRLTVV.

The rearrangement uses TRBV9 and TRBJ1-2; D is ambiguous. The germline CDR1 and CDR2 sequences are SGDLS and YYNGEE. The CDR3 is 13 amino acids. V was clipped by 4 bases and J by 4 bases, with 11 bases between them. The CDR3 DNA is TGTGCCAGCAGCCCCTCAAACAGCTATGGCTACACCTTC. This gives the protein CASSPSNSYGYTF.

The chain recombines TRBV7-9 with TRBJ2-3, with D perhaps matching TRBD2 (6 bases). This CDR3 contains 14 residues. V dropped 5 bases and J dropped 2 bases, with 11 bases sitting between them. Germline-derived CDR1 and CDR2 are SEHNR and FQNEAQ (reference sequence). The CDR3 loop reads CASSLEGNTDTQYF. Here the CDR3 DNA reads TGTGCCAGCAGCCTGGAGGGAAACACAGATACGCAGTATTTT.

This clonotype has at least ten counts. This chain connects TRBV28 to TRBJ1-2; D is unresolved. The V gene's germline CDR1 is MDHEN and CDR2 SYDVKM. There are 14 residues in the CDR3. V lost 2 bases and J 13 bases, leaving 20 bases between the germline ends. CDR3 residues: CASSLPPPTPTVTF. Written as DNA, the CDR3 is TGTGCCAGCAGTTTACCCCCACCGACCCCCACTGTCACCTTC.